These 21 T cell receptor beta chains were sequenced from one sample in a study of cytotoxic CD8 clonotypes in ibrutinib-treated CLL. Only in-frame clones appear in the TCRdb table, and some are missing; sequencing was by immunoSEQ multiplex PCR. The sample consists of 150,000 or so clones, more than 75% of them appearing once. The source was PBMCs, collected after 12 months of ibrutinib treatment. These receptors were taken from a human donor with chronic lymphocytic leukemia.

V and J are TRBV15 and TRBJ1-1, with 10 bases that match TRBD1. The CDR3 has 16 residues. Per germline, CDR1 LNHNV and CDR2 YYDKDF (reference sequence). J gave up 6 bases and V 0 bases, and 7 bases lay outside the gene matches. CDR3 sequence: CATSRERQGARSEAFF. The CDR3 DNA follows: TGTGCCACCAGCAGAGAGAGACAGGGGGCGCGGTCTGAAGCTTTCTTT. Together with reference TRBV15 and TRBJ1-1, the CDR3 gives the full variable domain: DAMVIQNPRYQVTQFGKPVTLSCSQTLNHNVMYWYQQKSSQAPKLLFHYYDKDFNNEADTPDNFQSRRPNTSFCFLDIRSPGLGDTAMYLCATSRERQGARSEAFFGQGTRLTVV.

The CDR3 protein is CASSPSGYYEQYF. The CDR3, as DNA: TGTGCCAGCAGCCCCTCCGGGTACTACGAGCAGTACTTC. This chain connects TRBV9 to TRBJ2-7; D is unclear. The CDR3 contains 13 residues. Between the trimmed V and J ends, which lost 4 bases and 3 bases, there was a span of 11 bases. Germline loops: CDR1 SGDLS, CDR2 YYNGEE.

CDR3 in DNA: TGTGCCAGCAGCTGGCCGGAGAGGACGGTCTATGGCTACACCTTC. Amino acid sequence: CASSWPERTVYGYTF. The chain employs TRBV28 and TRBJ1-2; D not resolved. The CDR3 length is 15 residues. The germline gives CDR1 MDHEN, CDR2 SYDVKM. V lost 6 bases and J lost 4, with 18 bases in between.

In this sample, this clone turned up a few times. V and J are TRBV7-9 and TRBJ2-5; 8 positions match TRBD2. CDR1 is SEHNR and CDR2 is FQNEAQ in the germline V gene (reference sequence). This CDR3 spans 15 amino acids. V lost 6 bases, J lost 2 bases, and 8 bases stayed unmatched. This chain's CDR3 is CASRGAGASQETQYF. The CDR3 region has the DNA TGTGCCAGCAGGGGAGCGGGAGCATCTCAAGAGACCCAGTACTTC.

The chain joins TRBV29-1 to TRBJ2-1; 7 bases line up with TRBD2. Trimming removed 1 base from V and 9 bases from J; junction bases left unmatched: 3. CDR3 length: 12 amino acids. Germline V gene lookup returns CDR1 SQVTM and CDR2 ANQGSEA. In nucleotides, the CDR3 is TGCAGCGTTGAAGTATCGGGGGGTGAGCAGTTCTTC. This codes for CSVEVSGGEQFF.

CDR3 loop: CASSSPLGGAGANVLTF. The CDR3 bases are TGTGCCAGCAGCTCGCCCTTGGGGGGTGCTGGGGCCAACGTCCTGACTTTC. V usage is TRBV28 and J usage is TRBJ2-6, with a weak D call TRBD2 (6 bases). V dropped 6 bases and J dropped 2 bases, with 17 bases sitting between them. Germline values: CDR1 MDHEN, CDR2 SYDVKM. This CDR3 is built from 17 residues.

The chain recombines TRBV28 with TRBJ2-1; 10 nucleotides align to TRBD2. This CDR3 has 17 residues. Germline CDR1 reads MDHEN; CDR2 reads SYDVKM. V dropped 4 bases and J dropped 2; count of bases not matched to a gene: 8. Written as DNA, the CDR3 is TGTGCCAGCAGTTCTTTAGCGGGAGGCACAACCTACAATGAGCAGTTCTTC. It is translated as CASSSLAGGTTYNEQFF.

This clone has only one observation. The J gene is TRBJ2-1, the V gene TRBV7-2, with 10 bases lining up with TRBD2. With V trimmed by 4 bases and J by 3 bases, 6 bases remained unmatched. The V gene's germline CDR1 is SGHTA and CDR2 FQGNSA. The CDR3 has 16 residues. As DNA, the CDR3 is TGTGCCAGCAGCTCTAGGACTAGCGGAATCTACAATGAGCAGTTCTTC. The encoded protein is CASSSRTSGIYNEQFF.

The CDR3 loop is CASSSPSGRSYEQYF. CDR3 nucleotides: TGTGCCAGCAGTTCCCCCAGCGGGAGGTCCTACGAGCAGTACTTC. The chain carries TRBV28 and TRBJ2-7, with 9 bases lining up with TRBD2. This CDR3 has 15 amino acids. The ends lost 4 bases at V and 1 base at J; junction bases unmatched: 5. Germline assignment: CDR1 MDHEN and CDR2 SYDVKM.

J is TRBJ2-7 and V is TRBV18; the match to TRBD1 covers 7 bases. CDR1 and CDR2 from the germline V gene are KGHSH and LQKENI. The CDR3 has 14 amino acids. V gave up 3 bases and J gave up 6 bases; unmatched junction bases: 8. The CDR3 DNA sequence: TGTGCCAGCTCACCTCCGACAGGGTTCCCCGAGCAGTACTTC. The encoded protein is CASSPPTGFPEQYF.

Regarding this clone: Mismatch with germline at one junction end may stem from a read error. The chain is built from TRBV29-1 and TRBJ2-1, with 7 bases fitting TRBD1. Germline CDR1 is SQVTM and CDR2 is ANQGSEA. This CDR3 spans 15 amino acids. CDR3 sequence: CSAEGGGPPYNEQLF. In nucleotides, the CDR3 is TGCAGCGCCGAAGGGGGCGGGCCTCCCTACAATGAGCAGCTCTTC.

The CDR3 nucleotides are TGTGCCAGCAGCTTAAGGCAGTGGGACTCTGGAAACACCATATATTTT. This sequence encodes CASSLRQWDSGNTIYF. This chain uses TRBV5-6 with TRBJ1-3; D remains ambiguous. The V end lost 2 bases, the J end lost 0 bases, and 12 bases lay between the germline ends. The germline V gene has CDR1 SGHDT and CDR2 YYEEEE. CDR3 size: 16 residues.

This chain uses TRBV7-9 with TRBJ2-1; TRBD2 agrees at 9 bases. Germline V gene lookup returns CDR1 SEHNR and CDR2 FQNEAQ (reference sequence). V was clipped by 5 bases and J by 0 bases; unmatched bases: 5. The CDR3 is made up of 16 amino acids. Here the CDR3 DNA reads TGTGCCAGCAGCCCCCAAGCGGGAGGCTCCTACAATGAGCAGTTCTTC. This codes for CASSPQAGGSYNEQFF.

This clone showed up just once. The gene calls are TRBV6-5 and TRBJ2-5; D possibly matches TRBD1 or TRBD2 (5 bases each). The germline V gene encodes CDR1 MNHEY and CDR2 SVGAGI. V lost 2 bases and J 2 bases, leaving 15 bases between the germline ends. This CDR3 has 16 residues. The CDR3 DNA reads TGTGCCAGCAGTTACGGTTCGGGACGGTTTCAAGAGACCCAGTACTTC. Amino acid sequence: CASSYGSGRFQETQYF.

V is TRBV7-2 and J is TRBJ2-3, with D unresolved. CDR1 is SGHTA and CDR2 is FQGNSA in the germline V gene. Between the trimmed V and J ends, which lost 0 bases and 6 bases, there was a span of 7 bases. There are 13 residues in the CDR3. CDR3 sequence: CASSLALRDTQYF. The CDR3 DNA is TGTGCCAGCAGCTTAGCGCTTCGGGATACGCAGTATTTT.

The chain couples TRBV11-2 to TRBJ2-7; maybe TRBD1 (5 bases). Per the germline V gene, CDR1 is SGHAT and CDR2 is FQNNGV. The CDR3 is 15 residues long. Trimming took off 3 bases at V and 3 bases at J, with 15 bases between the two ends. The CDR3 is CASSFPRQDNYEQYF. The CDR3 DNA reads as TGTGCCAGCAGCTTCCCTAGGCAGGACAACTACGAGCAGTACTTC. The full variable domain, its missing parts supplied by reference TRBV11-2 and TRBJ2-7, is EAGVAQSPRYKIIEKRQSVAFWCNPISGHATLYWYQQILGQGPKLLIQFQNNGVVDDSQLPKDRFSAERLKGVDSTLKIQPAKLEDSAVYLCASSFPRQDNYEQYFGPGTRLTVT.

The chain carries TRBV6-1 and TRBJ1-5, with TRBD1 as a possible D gene (5 bases). Germline V CDR1 and CDR2: MNHNS, SASEGT. Trimming took 6 bases from V and 7 from J, leaving 10 bases between them. The CDR3 consists of 12 residues. The CDR3 loop is CASRLGGQPQHF. The CDR3 nucleotides read TGTGCCAGCAGACTTGGGGGGCAGCCCCAGCATTTT.

This clone was detected only a few times. V usage is TRBV11-2 and J usage is TRBJ1-6, with 9 bases aligning to TRBD1. V dropped 4 bases and J dropped 11; count of bases not matched to a gene: 12. Germline CDR1 reads SGHAT; CDR2 reads FQNNGV. The CDR3 runs 16 residues. The CDR3 here is CASSWGQGSLRAPLHF. CDR3 DNA sequence: TGTGCCAGCAGCTGGGGACAGGGTTCTTTAAGGGCACCCCTCCACTTT. The full variable domain, rest sourced from reference TRBV11-2 and TRBJ1-6, is EAGVAQSPRYKIIEKRQSVAFWCNPISGHATLYWYQQILGQGPKLLIQFQNNGVVDDSQLPKDRFSAERLKGVDSTLKIQPAKLEDSAVYLCASSWGQGSLRAPLHFGNGTRLTVT.

The J gene is TRBJ1-5, the V gene TRBV7-9; weak D call: TRBD1 (5 bases). V lost 6 bases and J lost 9, with 12 bases in between. CDR1 and CDR2 from the germline V gene are SEHNR and FQNEAQ (reference sequence). CDR3 length: 12 residues. The CDR3 coding sequence is TGTGCCAGCAGTCCCCCCGGGGGGCCCCAGCATTTT. It is translated as CASSPPGGPQHF.

The gene calls are TRBV28 and TRBJ2-7; D possibly uses TRBD1 or TRBD2 (6 bases each). Germline V gene sequence: CDR1 MDHEN, CDR2 SYDVKM. There are 14 residues in the CDR3. With 1 base removed from V and 5 bases from J, the gap between germline ends came to 12 bases. The CDR3, as DNA: TGTGCCAGCAGTTTATCAACAGGGAGGAACGAGCAGTACTTC. The encoded protein is CASSLSTGRNEQYF.

The chain couples TRBV7-9 to TRBJ2-2; D ambiguous. CDR3 length equals 12 residues. CDR1 is SEHNR and CDR2 is FQNEAQ in the germline V gene (reference sequence). V gave up 4 bases and J gave up 7 bases, with 7 bases separating them. The CDR3 loop reads CASSWPIGELFF. The CDR3 bases are TGTGCCAGCAGCTGGCCTATCGGGGAGCTGTTTTTT.